The clone carrying this T cell receptor beta chain was recorded at least ten times. What it recognizes is unknown. Clinical symptoms, serum thyroxine, TRAb, thyroid ultrasound and orbital computed tomography established diagnosis. Fresh 10 ml peripheral blood yielded PBMCs. Germline values: CDR1 MDHEN, CDR2 SYDVKM. V trimming: 2 bases; J trimming: 6 bases; junction bases outside the gene matches: 6. The CDR3 totals 14 residues. The data were obtained in a study of T cells in Graves' hyperthyroidism and ophthalmopathy. Study in general: Before any treatment, at initial diagnosis, peripheral blood was collected. Study conclusions and caveats: Peripheral blood also featured most of the thyroid clonotypes expanded above 0.001.

Researchers took RNA transcripts and amplified the TCR beta CDR3 regions from them. Initially, a first-round RT-PCR of the TCR CDR3 employed the HTBI primer set. TCRdb processed the multiplex PCR reads anew with MiXCR; each CDR3 protein has one entry. The repertoire holds under 650,000 distinct CDR3 sequences, with around 15% as singletons. The V and J genes are TRBV28 and TRBJ2-7; TRBD2 matches at 8 bases. The TCR was taken from a woman in her 30s with Graves' hyperthyroidism. Sequencing was performed on blood. The CDR3 coding sequence is TGTGCCAGCAGTTTAAGCGGGAGCCTCGCCGAGCAGTACTTC. This gives the protein CASSLSGSLAEQYF.